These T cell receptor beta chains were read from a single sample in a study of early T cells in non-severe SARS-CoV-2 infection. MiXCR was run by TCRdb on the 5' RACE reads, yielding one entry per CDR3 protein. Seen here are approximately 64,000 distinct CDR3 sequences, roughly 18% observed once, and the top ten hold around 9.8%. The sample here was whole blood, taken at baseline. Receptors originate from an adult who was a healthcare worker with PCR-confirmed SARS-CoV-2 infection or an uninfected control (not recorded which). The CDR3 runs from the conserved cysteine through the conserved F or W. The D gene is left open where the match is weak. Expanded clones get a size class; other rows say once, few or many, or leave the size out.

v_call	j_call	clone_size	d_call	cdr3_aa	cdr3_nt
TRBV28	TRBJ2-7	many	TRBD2	CVSGGRSYEQYF	TGTGTTAGCGGGGGTCGGTCCTACGAGCAGTACTTC
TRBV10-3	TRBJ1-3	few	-	CAISEGGNTIYF	TGTGCCATCAGTGAGGGTGGAAACACCATATATTTT
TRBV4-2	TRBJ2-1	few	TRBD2	CASSQDETSGSNEQFF	TGTGCCAGCAGCCAAGATGAGACTAGCGGGTCGAATGAGCAGTTCTTC
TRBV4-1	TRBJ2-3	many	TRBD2	CASSQTPDLAGGTDTQYF	TGCGCCAGCAGCCAGACTCCCGACTTAGCGGGCGGCACAGATACGCAGTATTTT
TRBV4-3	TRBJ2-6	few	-	CASSQDWGFSGANVLTF	TGCGCCAGCAGCCAAGATTGGGGATTCTCTGGGGCCAACGTCCTGACTTTC
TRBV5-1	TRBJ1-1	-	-	CASSFSGGSTEAFF	TGCGCCAGCAGCTTCTCTGGGGGCAGCACTGAAGCTTTCTTT
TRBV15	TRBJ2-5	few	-	CATSKLRGYQETQYF	TGTGCCACCAGCAAACTGAGGGGGTACCAAGAGACCCAGTACTTC
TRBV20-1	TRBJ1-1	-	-	CSARDPDTEAFF	TGCAGTGCTAGAGATCCGGACACTGAAGCTTTCTTT
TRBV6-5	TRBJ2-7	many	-	CASTGPTYEQYF	TGTGCCAGCACTGGGCCTACCTACGAGCAGTACTTC
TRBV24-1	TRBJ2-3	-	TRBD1	CATSDLGTVGADTQYF	TGTGCCACCAGTGATTTGGGGACAGTGGGAGCAGATACGCAGTATTTT
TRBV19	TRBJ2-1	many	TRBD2	CASSIPSGGRNEQFF	TGTGCCAGTAGTATACCGAGCGGGGGGAGAAATGAGCAGTTCTTC
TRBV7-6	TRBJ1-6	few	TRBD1	CASSLDRGFDSPLHF	TGTGCCAGCAGCTTAGACAGGGGTTTTGATTCACCCCTCCACTTT
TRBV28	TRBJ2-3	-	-	CASSWGGADTQYF	TGTGCCAGCAGTTGGGGGGGGGCGGATACGCAGTATTTT
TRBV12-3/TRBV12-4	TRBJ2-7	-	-	CASSLTGPQISYEQYF	TGTGCCAGCAGTTTAACGGGCCCGCAGATCTCCTACGAGCAGTACTTC
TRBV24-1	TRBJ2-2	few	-	CATSGYPNTGELFF	TGTGCCACCAGTGGCTACCCGAACACCGGGGAGCTGTTTTTT
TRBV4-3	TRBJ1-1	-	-	CASSPPAFF	TGCGCCAGCAGTCCCCCGGCTTTCTTT
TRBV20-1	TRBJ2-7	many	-	CSARDRTGLIREQYF	TGCAGTGCTAGAGATCGCACAGGGCTTATACGCGAGCAGTACTTC
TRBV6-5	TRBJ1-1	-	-	CASSSWTVNTEAFF	TGTGCCAGCAGTTCTTGGACGGTGAACACTGAAGCTTTCTTT
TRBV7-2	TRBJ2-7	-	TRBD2	CASSPLAGGLYEQYF	TGTGCCAGCAGCCCCTTAGCGGGGGGGCTATACGAGCAGTACTTC
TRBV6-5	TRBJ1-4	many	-	CASSADLGNEKLFF	TGTGCCAGCAGTGCAGACCTGGGTAATGAAAAACTGTTTTTT
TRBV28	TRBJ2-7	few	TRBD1	CASSLIHPGTGAYEQYF	TGTGCCAGCAGTCTGATCCATCCCGGGACAGGGGCCTACGAGCAGTACTTC
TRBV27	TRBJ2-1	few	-	CASSPRSPVHEQFF	TGTGCCAGCAGTCCCAGGAGTCCGGTCCATGAGCAGTTCTTC
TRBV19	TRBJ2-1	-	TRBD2	CASSIGRTSRNNEQFF	TGTGCCAGTAGTATAGGGAGGACTAGCAGAAACAATGAGCAGTTCTTC
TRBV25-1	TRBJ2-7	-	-	CASSEIGTHYEQYF	TGTGCCAGCAGCGAGATAGGGACTCACTACGAGCAGTACTTC
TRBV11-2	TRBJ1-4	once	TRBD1	CASSFSLRQGGKLFF	TGTGCCAGCAGCTTTTCCTTGCGACAGGGCGGAAAACTGTTTTTT
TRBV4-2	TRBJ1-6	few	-	CASSQDPDRFSPLHF	TGTGCCAGCAGCCAAGATCCGGACAGATTTTCACCCCTCCACTTT
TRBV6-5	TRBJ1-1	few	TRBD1	CASRRTGMNTEAFF	TGTGCCAGCAGACGGACAGGGATGAACACTGAAGCTTTCTTT